The 30 T cell receptor beta chains below were found in one sample sequenced in a study of shared clonotypes between healthy human individuals. Only in-frame clones appear in the TCRdb table, and some are missing; sequencing was by immunoSEQ multiplex PCR. In the table there are about 700,000 clones, around two thirds of which are singletons. The sample was memory CD4+ T cells sorted from blood. Subset: CD45RA-negative fraction. The receptors stem from a woman under 40 in good health.

This clone was detected a few times. The genes are TRBV7-7 and TRBJ2-1; TRBD1 is a possible D gene (5 bases). The V end lost 1 base, the J end lost 9 bases, and 16 bases lay between the germline ends. Germline V gives CDR1 SSHAT, CDR2 FNYEAQ (reference sequence). The CDR3 sequence is 15 residues long. Here the CDR3 reads CASSLDLGLAGEQFF. The CDR3, as DNA: TGTGCCAGCAGCTTAGATCTGGGGCTCGCCGGTGAGCAGTTCTTC.

V is TRBV30 and J is TRBJ2-1, with no clear D. Trimming pared 4 bases from V and 8 bases from J, leaving 21 bases between. From germline, CDR1 is GTSNPN and CDR2 SVGIG (reference sequence). This CDR3 is built from 15 residues. The chain's CDR3 is CAWKPQWAGRDEQFF. The DNA of the CDR3 is TGTGCCTGGAAGCCGCAGTGGGCAGGCCGGGATGAGCAGTTCTTC.

The chain uses TRBV6-5 and TRBJ2-1; D remains unclear. The CDR3 loop spans 16 amino acids. Trimming took off 0 bases at V and 6 bases at J, with 15 bases between the two ends. Germline V gene sequence: CDR1 MNHEY, CDR2 SVGAGI. CDR3 region: CASSYSSTPLGNEQFF. CDR3 in DNA: TGTGCCAGCAGTTACTCGTCGACCCCCCTTGGCAATGAGCAGTTCTTC.

Turning to this clone: Within the sample, other DNA sequences also encode this same CDR3. The CDR3 loop is CASSLWVSSYNEQFF. CDR3 nucleotide sequence: TGTGCCAGCAGTTTATGGGTAAGCTCCTACAATGAGCAGTTCTTC. The V call is TRBV28, the J call TRBJ2-1, with no clear D. The V gene lost 0 bases and the J gene lost 0 bases, with 6 bases spanning the gap. The length of the CDR3 is 15 residues. Germline V gene data show CDR1 as MDHEN and CDR2 as SYDVKM.

The gene calls are TRBV6-5 and TRBJ1-1, with D maybe TRBD1 (5 bases). V shed 2 bases and J shed 1 base, with 11 bases lying between them. The CDR3 sequence is 15 residues long. CDR1 is MNHEY and CDR2 is SVGAGI in the germline V gene. The CDR3 region is CASSYQGPSNTEAFF. Written as DNA, the CDR3 is TGTGCCAGCAGTTACCAGGGACCCTCGAACACTGAAGCTTTCTTT.

This clone has a single count. The CDR3 DNA follows: TGTGCCAGCAGCTCAGTTGGGGCCAACGTCCTGACTTTC. This encodes CASSSVGANVLTF. The J gene is TRBJ2-6, the V gene TRBV7-3; D remains ambiguous. Trimming stripped 4 bases from V and 3 bases from J, with 4 bases between. The germline CDR1 and CDR2 sequences are SGHTA and FQGTGA. The CDR3 runs to 13 residues.

This rearrangement joins TRBV5-5 to TRBJ1-5; D gene uncertain. This CDR3 contains 15 residues. Trimming shortened V by 4 bases and J by 1 base, and 12 bases separated the two germline ends. CDR1 and CDR2 from the germline V gene are SGHKS and YYEKEE (reference sequence). CDR3 DNA: TGTGCCAGCAGCCAACTTGGCGGGAGCAATCAGCCCCAGCATTTT. It encodes CASSQLGGSNQPQHF.

The CDR3 region has the DNA TGCGCCAGCAGCCAAGTACAAAAATTTCAGGGCGACCACACAGATACGCAGTATTTT. Translating it yields CASSQVQKFQGDHTDTQYF. The V gene is TRBV4-1, the J gene TRBJ2-3; tentatively, D is TRBD1 (5 bases). Trimming removed 1 base at V and 2 bases at J, with 22 bases between. The CDR3 sequence is 19 residues long. Germline V gene sequence: CDR1 MGHRA, CDR2 YSYEKL.

A word on this clone: Other nucleotide sequences in the sample specify the same CDR3. CDR3 in DNA: TGTGCCAGTAGTAGGACAGGGGGACGCTACGAGCAGTACTTC. This codes for CASSRTGGRYEQYF. The chain recombines TRBV19 with TRBJ2-7, with 10 bases that match TRBD1. This CDR3 comprises 14 residues. V shed 4 bases, J shed 3 bases, and the junction held 3 bases outside the gene matches. Germline CDR1 and CDR2: LNHDA and SQIVND (reference sequence).

V is TRBV6-1 and J is TRBJ1-1, with 9 bases fitting TRBD1. The CDR3 contains 14 residues. Germline V lookup: CDR1 MNHNS, CDR2 SASEGT. V was pared by 4 bases and J by 6 bases, with 6 bases of the junction left unmatched. The CDR3: CASSVMGQGSEAFF. The CDR3 DNA reads TGTGCCAGCAGTGTGATGGGACAGGGTTCTGAAGCTTTCTTT.

This clone was seen only a few times. J is TRBJ2-7 and V is TRBV19, with D possibly TRBD1 on 6 matching bases. Germline V gene data show CDR1 as LNHDA and CDR2 as SQIVND (reference sequence). Trimming pared 3 bases from V and 9 bases from J, leaving 18 bases between. The CDR3 is 14 amino acids. This CDR3 is CASSIPGQPQGQYF. As DNA, the CDR3 is TGTGCCAGTAGTATTCCCGGACAGCCGCAAGGGCAGTACTTC. Full variable domain (outside the CDR3, taken from reference TRBV19 and TRBJ2-7): DGGITQSPKYLFRKEGQNVTLSCEQNLNHDAMYWYRQDPGQGLRLIYYSQIVNDFQKGDIAEGYSVSREKKESFPLTVTSAQKNPTAFYLCASSIPGQPQGQYFGPGTRLTVT.

The chain combines TRBV13 with TRBJ1-2; TRBD1 agrees at 9 bases. V was clipped by 5 bases and J by 6 bases; unmatched bases: 7. Germline CDR1 reads PRHDT; CDR2 reads FYEKMQ (reference sequence). The CDR3 contains 14 residues. DNA for the CDR3: TGTGCCAGCAGCCTCGCCGGACAGGGGAATGGCTACACCTTC. As protein: CASSLAGQGNGYTF.

V and J are TRBV7-9 and TRBJ1-1; the match to TRBD1 covers 7 bases. This CDR3 is built from 14 residues. Germline V gene data show CDR1 as SEHNR and CDR2 as FQNEAQ (reference sequence). With V trimmed by 5 bases and J by 0 bases, 3 bases remained unmatched. CDR3 loop: CASSQGQLNTEAFF. CDR3 nucleotide sequence: TGTGCCAGCAGCCAGGGACAGCTGAACACTGAAGCTTTCTTT.

This rearrangement joins TRBV2 to TRBJ2-7, with a weak D call TRBD2 (6 bases). The CDR3 is made up of 15 amino acids. With 5 bases removed from V and 0 bases from J, the gap between germline ends came to 14 bases. Germline-derived CDR1 and CDR2 are SNHLY and FYNNEI. The DNA for the CDR3 is TGTGCCAGCAGTAAGACTAGTTGGGACTCCTACGAGCAGTACTTC. Amino acid sequence: CASSKTSWDSYEQYF.

A single count supports this clone. V is TRBV19 and J is TRBJ1-5; D call uncertain. CDR3 size: 16 residues. Trimming shortened V by 4 bases and J by 0 bases, and 13 bases separated the two germline ends. Germline assignment: CDR1 LNHDA and CDR2 SQIVND (reference sequence). As DNA, the CDR3 is TGTGCCAGTAGTACGAACTACCGTTATAGCAATCAGCCCCAGCATTTT. Its translation is CASSTNYRYSNQPQHF.

The genes are TRBV10-3 and TRBJ1-2; the D is unclear. V was shortened by 11 bases and J by 4 bases, with 14 bases between the two germline ends. The CDR3 runs 12 residues. Germline CDR1 reads ENHRY; CDR2 reads SYGVKD. CDR3 protein: CASSAESYGYTF. The DNA for the CDR3 is TGTGCCTCCTCGGCAGAGAGCTATGGCTACACCTTC.

J is TRBJ2-5 and V is TRBV5-1; 7 bases align to TRBD2. The germline V gene has CDR1 SGHRS and CDR2 YFSETQ. After removal of 4 bases from V and 5 bases from J, the junction contained 14 bases not matched to a gene. There are 16 residues in the CDR3. CDR3 amino acids: CASSAPRLGGGETQYF. In DNA form, the CDR3 reads TGCGCCAGCAGCGCCCCCCGGTTGGGGGGAGGGGAGACCCAGTACTTC.

This sequence joins TRBV21-1 and TRBJ2-1. TRBV21-1 is marked as a pseudogene. The CDR3 consists of 12 residues. CDR3 DNA sequence: TGTGCCAGCAGCACGTCCGGGACCAGGCAGTTCTTC. It encodes CASSTSGTRQFF.

The chain is built from TRBV6-1 and TRBJ2-1; D uncertain. With 7 bases removed from V and 8 bases from J, the gap between germline ends came to 6 bases. CDR3 size: 10 residues. CDR1 is MNHNS, CDR2 SASEGT, per germline. The DNA of the CDR3 is TGTGCCAGCACGATCTATGAGCAGTTCTTC. This codes for CASTIYEQFF.

The chain uses TRBV9 and TRBJ1-2; 10 nucleotides align to TRBD1. This CDR3 has 15 amino acids. Germline assignment: CDR1 SGDLS and CDR2 YYNGEE. The junction had 6 bases not matched to a gene; V was cut back by 3 bases and J by 4 bases. CDR3 sequence: CASSGRQGAGYGYTF. CDR3 nucleotides: TGTGCCAGCAGCGGACGACAGGGGGCCGGCTATGGCTACACCTTC.

This clone was seen only a few times. This rearrangement joins TRBV20-1 to TRBJ2-2; no clear D gene. Germline loops: CDR1 DFQATT, CDR2 SNEGSKA (reference sequence). Trimming left V 5 bases short and J 6 bases short, with 7 bases between. CDR3 length: 11 residues. CDR3 amino acids: CSAHYPGELFF. CDR3 nucleotide sequence: TGCAGTGCTCATTACCCCGGGGAGCTGTTTTTT.

The chain couples TRBV9 to TRBJ2-1; the D gene is possibly TRBD2 (6 bases). The CDR3 spans 17 residues. Germline CDR1 SGDLS, CDR2 YYNGEE. Trimming left V 0 bases short and J 1 base short, with 14 bases between. The CDR3 loop is CASSVGFAGKSYNEQFF. The CDR3 DNA sequence: TGTGCCAGCAGCGTAGGGTTTGCGGGAAAGTCCTACAATGAGCAGTTCTTC.

V gene TRBV4-1 combines with J gene TRBJ2-6; D may be TRBD1 (5 bases). Trimming removed 1 base at V and 2 bases at J, with 9 bases between. Germline lookup yields CDR1 MGHRA and CDR2 YSYEKL. The CDR3 totals 16 residues. In DNA form, the CDR3 reads TGCGCCAGCAGCCAAGCGCAGGGCCCTGGGGCCAACGTCCTGACTTTC. It specifies CASSQAQGPGANVLTF.

This chain joins TRBV27 and TRBJ2-1; a weak D match, TRBD1 (6 bases). Trimming removed 6 bases at V and 3 bases at J, with 18 bases between. The CDR3 has 16 amino acids. Germline CDR1 is MNHEY and CDR2 is SMNVEV (reference sequence). CDR3 DNA: TGTGCCAGCAGACGCCCCGGCAGGGGCCTCTACAATGAGCAGTTCTTC. Amino acid sequence: CASRRPGRGLYNEQFF.

This clone has a single count. The chain is built from TRBV29-1 and TRBJ2-7, with 8 bases matching TRBD1. Germline V gives CDR1 SQVTM, CDR2 ANQGSEA. This CDR3 has 12 amino acids. The ends lost 3 bases at V and 5 bases at J; junction bases unmatched: 3. The DNA for the CDR3 is TGCAGCGTTGATACAGGGGGAGACGAGCAGTACTTC. Translated, it gives CSVDTGGDEQYF.

This clone came up a few times. This CDR3 is CASNTPTSGRHEQFF. The CDR3 coding sequence is TGTGCCAGTAATACCCCGACTAGCGGCCGCCATGAGCAGTTCTTC. The rearrangement joins TRBV19 to TRBJ2-1; 9 bases agree with TRBD2. The germline V gene has CDR1 LNHDA and CDR2 SQIVND (reference sequence). Losses at the gene ends were 7 bases for V and 8 bases for J; bases not matched to a gene: 12. The CDR3 is 15 residues long.

This rearrangement joins TRBV5-4 to TRBJ2-3; 11 nucleotides line up with TRBD2. Per the germline V gene, CDR1 is SGHNT and CDR2 is YYREEE (reference sequence). V gave up 4 bases and J gave up 0 bases; unmatched junction bases: 10. The CDR3 covers 18 residues. CDR3 in DNA: TGTGCCAGCAGCGTCCTACTAACTAGCGGGAGAAGCACAGATACGCAGTATTTT. This translates into CASSVLLTSGRSTDTQYF.

The gene calls are TRBV14 and TRBJ1-2; D not certain. Germline values: CDR1 SGHDN, CDR2 FVKESK. V was pared by 7 bases and J by 2 bases, with 20 bases between. CDR3 length: 16 residues. This CDR3 is CASTPGVRLGNYGYTF. Written as DNA, the CDR3 is TGTGCCAGCACCCCCGGGGTCAGGCTCGGAAACTATGGCTACACCTTC.

The chain couples TRBV6-9 to TRBJ1-2; D call uncertain. Germline CDR1 MNHGY, CDR2 SVAAGI. V was shortened by 3 bases and J by 7 bases, with 15 bases between the two germline ends. CDR3 length: 14 amino acids. The CDR3 protein is CASSYSGGPGGYTF. The CDR3, as DNA: TGTGCCAGCAGTTACTCTGGAGGGCCGGGTGGCTACACCTTC.

The chain uses TRBV28 and TRBJ2-1; 12 bases agree with TRBD2. J gave up 7 bases and V 5 bases, and 9 bases lay outside the gene matches. The length of the CDR3 is 16 residues. Germline V gene lookup returns CDR1 MDHEN and CDR2 SYDVKM. CDR3 region: CASSLRLAGARNEQFF. The DNA for the CDR3 is TGTGCCAGCAGTCTCCGACTAGCGGGAGCGCGTAATGAGCAGTTCTTC. Drawing the rest from reference TRBV28 and TRBJ2-1, the complete variable domain is DVKVTQSSRYLVKRTGEKVFLECVQDMDHENMFWYRQDPGLGLRLIYFSYDVKMKEKGDIPEGYSVSREKKERFSLILESASTNQTSMYLCASSLRLAGARNEQFFGPGTRLTVL.